These T cell receptor beta chains were read from a single sample in a study of human thymus T cells. The table came from immunoSEQ multiplex PCR; TCRdb's copy has only in-frame clones and leaves some out. The sample lists tens of thousands of clones, 94% occurring once. The sequenced sample consisted of blood. The source of these receptors is a boy in the first two years of life with a congenital heart defect but otherwise immunologically healthy. The CDR3 runs from the conserved cysteine through the conserved F or W. Each record gives: V gene, J gene, clone size, D gene, CDR3 protein, CDR3 DNA. A D gene is named only where the DNA matches it firmly. Clone size, where shown, is once, few, many, or a class for clones that have expanded.

v_call: TRBV4-1; j_call: TRBJ1-5; clone_size: -; d_call: -; cdr3_aa: CASSQVQGQPQHF; cdr3_nt: TGCGCCAGCAGCCAAGTTCAGGGCCAGCCCCAGCATTTT
v_call: TRBV30; j_call: TRBJ1-1; clone_size: -; d_call: -; cdr3_aa: CAWSVRGGGGNTEAFF; cdr3_nt: TGTGCCTGGAGTGTACGCGGGGGCGGGGGCAACACTGAAGCTTTCTTT
v_call: TRBV2; j_call: TRBJ2-1; clone_size: -; d_call: TRBD2; cdr3_aa: CASSDVAGGQSSYNEQFF; cdr3_nt: TGTGCCAGCAGCGACGTAGCGGGGGGCCAAAGCTCCTACAATGAGCAGTTCTTC
v_call: TRBV10-2; j_call: TRBJ2-4; clone_size: -; d_call: -; cdr3_aa: CASSQTGAKNIQYF; cdr3_nt: TGCGCCAGCAGTCAGACAGGAGCCAAAAACATTCAGTACTTC
v_call: TRBV27; j_call: TRBJ2-2; clone_size: -; d_call: -; cdr3_aa: CASSFSPTNTGELFF; cdr3_nt: TGTGCCAGCAGTTTTAGCCCTACGAACACCGGGGAGCTGTTTTTT
v_call: TRBV7-5; j_call: TRBJ2-6; clone_size: -; d_call: -; cdr3_aa: CARSSGHMWLGANVLTF; cdr3_nt: TGTGCCAGAAGCTCGGGACATATGTGGCTTGGAGCCAACGTCCTGACTTTC
v_call: TRBV30; j_call: TRBJ1-2; clone_size: -; d_call: -; cdr3_aa: CAWISPQGYGYTF; cdr3_nt: TGTGCCTGGATTTCCCCCCAGGGCTATGGCTACACCTTC
v_call: TRBV5-4; j_call: TRBJ2-7; clone_size: once; d_call: TRBD1; cdr3_aa: CASSLKGQGIDEQYF; cdr3_nt: TGTGCCAGCAGCTTGAAGGGACAGGGCATCGACGAGCAGTACTTC
v_call: TRBV27; j_call: TRBJ1-3; clone_size: -; d_call: -; cdr3_aa: CASSREGRGGNTIYF; cdr3_nt: TGTGCCAGCAGTCGAGAAGGGAGGGGTGGAAACACCATATATTTT
v_call: TRBV7-2; j_call: TRBJ2-3; clone_size: -; d_call: -; cdr3_aa: CASSLTAGTDTQYF; cdr3_nt: TGTGCCAGCAGCTTAACGGCAGGGACAGATACGCAGTATTTT
v_call: TRBV5-4; j_call: TRBJ1-2; clone_size: -; d_call: -; cdr3_aa: CASSSGLKNYGYTF; cdr3_nt: TGTGCCAGCAGCTCAGGACTGAAAAACTATGGCTACACCTTC
v_call: TRBV5-1; j_call: TRBJ2-5; clone_size: -; d_call: -; cdr3_aa: CASSLRGGAWETQYF; cdr3_nt: TGCGCCAGCAGCTTGAGAGGGGGGGCGTGGGAGACCCAGTACTTC
v_call: TRBV10-3; j_call: TRBJ1-2; clone_size: -; d_call: TRBD1; cdr3_aa: CAISKLPYLDRGDYGYTF; cdr3_nt: TGTGCCATCAGTAAACTTCCTTATCTGGACAGGGGTGACTATGGCTACACCTTC
v_call: TRBV28; j_call: TRBJ1-3; clone_size: -; d_call: -; cdr3_aa: CASSPRTSGNTIYF; cdr3_nt: TGTGCCAGCAGTCCCCGGACCTCCGGAAACACCATATATTTT
v_call: TRBV11-3; j_call: TRBJ1-1; clone_size: -; d_call: -; cdr3_aa: CASSLDKGPEAFF; cdr3_nt: TGTGCCAGCAGCTTAGATAAAGGACCTGAAGCTTTCTTT
v_call: TRBV7-9; j_call: TRBJ2-2; clone_size: -; d_call: TRBD1; cdr3_aa: CASSLASRDRGRTGELFF; cdr3_nt: TGTGCCAGCAGCTTAGCGTCCCGGGACAGGGGGCGGACCGGGGAGCTGTTTTTT
v_call: TRBV28; j_call: TRBJ1-2; clone_size: -; d_call: TRBD1; cdr3_aa: CASRLTGTAYGYTF; cdr3_nt: TGTGCCAGCAGGCTGACAGGGACTGCCTATGGCTACACCTTC
v_call: TRBV10-3; j_call: TRBJ1-2; clone_size: -; d_call: -; cdr3_aa: CAISESSGYGYTF; cdr3_nt: TGTGCCATCAGTGAGTCGTCAGGGTATGGCTACACCTTC
v_call: TRBV2; j_call: TRBJ1-6; clone_size: few; d_call: TRBD1; cdr3_aa: CASSSGTGASPLHF; cdr3_nt: TGTGCCAGCAGTTCCGGGACAGGGGCCTCACCCCTCCACTTT
v_call: TRBV7-9; j_call: TRBJ1-2; clone_size: -; d_call: TRBD1; cdr3_aa: CASSLVGTGGYGYTF; cdr3_nt: TGTGCCAGCAGCTTAGTAGGGACAGGGGGCTATGGCTACACCTTC
v_call: TRBV7-3; j_call: TRBJ2-2; clone_size: -; d_call: -; cdr3_aa: CASSFSVGTGELFF; cdr3_nt: TGTGCCAGCAGCTTTAGCGTCGGGACCGGGGAGCTGTTTTTT
v_call: TRBV7-2; j_call: TRBJ2-7; clone_size: -; d_call: -; cdr3_aa: CASSLKERYEQYF; cdr3_nt: TGTGCCAGCAGTTTGAAGGAGAGGTACGAGCAGTACTTC
v_call: TRBV27; j_call: TRBJ2-1; clone_size: -; d_call: -; cdr3_aa: CASGGATRNEQFF; cdr3_nt: TGTGCCAGCGGGGGGGCCACCCGAAATGAGCAGTTCTTC
v_call: TRBV6-6; j_call: TRBJ1-2; clone_size: -; d_call: TRBD1; cdr3_aa: CASSQGQVYGYTF; cdr3_nt: TGTGCCAGCAGTCAGGGACAGGTGTATGGCTACACCTTC
v_call: TRBV6-5; j_call: TRBJ1-1; clone_size: -; d_call: -; cdr3_aa: CASSYYRDTEAFF; cdr3_nt: TGTGCCAGCAGTTACTACAGGGACACTGAAGCTTTCTTT
v_call: TRBV5-1; j_call: TRBJ2-5; clone_size: -; d_call: -; cdr3_aa: CASSLTVIQGKTQYF; cdr3_nt: TGCGCCAGCAGCTTAACGGTTATACAGGGAAAGACCCAGTACTTC
v_call: TRBV19; j_call: TRBJ2-1; clone_size: -; d_call: TRBD1; cdr3_aa: CASSPLGTGLLYNEQFF; cdr3_nt: TGTGCCAGTAGTCCCCTGGGGACAGGGCTCTTATACAATGAGCAGTTCTTC
v_call: TRBV7-2; j_call: TRBJ1-3; clone_size: -; d_call: -; cdr3_aa: CASSLEVEYTIYF; cdr3_nt: TGTGCCAGCAGCTTAGAGGTGGAGTACACCATATATTTT
v_call: TRBV27; j_call: TRBJ2-1; clone_size: -; d_call: -; cdr3_aa: CASSFSHEQFF; cdr3_nt: TGTGCCAGCAGTTTCTCCCATGAGCAGTTCTTC
v_call: TRBV11-2; j_call: TRBJ1-3; clone_size: -; d_call: -; cdr3_aa: CASSPRGRGGNTIYF; cdr3_nt: TGTGCCAGCAGCCCTCGTGGCCGCGGTGGAAACACCATATATTTT
v_call: TRBV19; j_call: TRBJ2-5; clone_size: -; d_call: TRBD2; cdr3_aa: CASILAQRGGRETQYF; cdr3_nt: TGTGCCAGTATACTGGCCCAGCGGGGGGGCAGAGAGACCCAGTACTTC
v_call: TRBV7-3; j_call: TRBJ2-5; clone_size: -; d_call: -; cdr3_aa: CASSFGSRVGETQYF; cdr3_nt: TGTGCCAGCAGCTTTGGGTCCAGGGTCGGGGAGACCCAGTACTTC
v_call: TRBV11-3; j_call: TRBJ2-3; clone_size: -; d_call: TRBD2; cdr3_aa: CASSLRLAGGSDTQYF; cdr3_nt: TGTGCCAGCAGCCTCCGACTAGCGGGGGGTTCAGATACGCAGTATTTT
v_call: TRBV4-1; j_call: TRBJ2-7; clone_size: -; d_call: -; cdr3_aa: CASSQGTGPTYEQYF; cdr3_nt: TGCGCCAGCAGCCAAGGTACAGGTCCTACCTACGAGCAGTACTTC
v_call: TRBV30; j_call: TRBJ2-7; clone_size: -; d_call: TRBD2; cdr3_aa: CAWTSGGLLSRYEQYF; cdr3_nt: TGTGCCTGGACTAGCGGGGGGCTACTCTCAAGATACGAGCAGTACTTC
v_call: TRBV7-9; j_call: TRBJ1-3; clone_size: -; d_call: TRBD1; cdr3_aa: CASSLDRAGNTIYF; cdr3_nt: TGTGCCAGCAGCTTGGACAGGGCTGGAAACACCATATATTTT
v_call: TRBV9; j_call: TRBJ2-6; clone_size: -; d_call: TRBD2; cdr3_aa: CASSETPGRGGRSGANVLTF; cdr3_nt: TGTGCCAGCAGCGAGACCCCCGGGCGGGGGGGCCGCTCTGGGGCCAACGTCCTGACTTTC
v_call: TRBV13; j_call: TRBJ2-5; clone_size: -; d_call: TRBD2; cdr3_aa: CASTLRLANLETQYF; cdr3_nt: TGTGCCAGCACCCTTAGACTAGCGAATCTGGAGACCCAGTACTTC
v_call: TRBV6-5; j_call: TRBJ2-7; clone_size: -; d_call: -; cdr3_aa: CASSYAARPAGYEQYF; cdr3_nt: TGTGCCAGCAGTTACGCCGCCAGGCCAGCGGGCTACGAGCAGTACTTC
v_call: TRBV5-1; j_call: TRBJ2-7; clone_size: -; d_call: TRBD2; cdr3_aa: CASSLRTSYEQYF; cdr3_nt: TGCGCCAGCAGCTTGAGGACTAGCTACGAGCAGTACTTC
v_call: TRBV28; j_call: TRBJ1-2; clone_size: -; d_call: -; cdr3_aa: CASSFGAANYGYTF; cdr3_nt: TGTGCCAGCAGTTTCGGGGCAGCTAACTATGGCTACACCTTC
v_call: TRBV15; j_call: TRBJ2-3; clone_size: once; d_call: -; cdr3_aa: CATSRDSKGNTRRDTQYF; cdr3_nt: TGTGCCACCAGCAGAGATTCGAAGGGAAATACACGACGGGATACGCAGTATTTT
v_call: TRBV6-5; j_call: TRBJ2-7; clone_size: -; d_call: -; cdr3_aa: CASSGSSYEQYF; cdr3_nt: TGTGCCAGCAGTGGTTCCTCGTACGAGCAGTACTTC
v_call: TRBV5-1; j_call: TRBJ2-3; clone_size: -; d_call: TRBD1; cdr3_aa: CASSPEGGTGADTQYF; cdr3_nt: TGCGCCAGCAGCCCCGAGGGCGGGACAGGTGCAGATACGCAGTATTTT
v_call: TRBV7-2; j_call: TRBJ2-1; clone_size: -; d_call: -; cdr3_aa: CASSRRGDSYNEQFF; cdr3_nt: TGTGCCAGCAGCAGGCGGGGTGACTCCTACAATGAGCAGTTCTTC
v_call: TRBV5-6; j_call: TRBJ1-3; clone_size: -; d_call: -; cdr3_aa: CASSLWGARNTIYF; cdr3_nt: TGTGCCAGCAGCTTGTGGGGGGCGAGAAACACCATATATTTT
v_call: TRBV2; j_call: TRBJ2-1; clone_size: -; d_call: -; cdr3_aa: CASSVADSYNEQFF; cdr3_nt: TGTGCCAGCAGTGTCGCAGATTCCTACAATGAGCAGTTCTTC
v_call: TRBV7-2; j_call: TRBJ2-2; clone_size: once; d_call: -; cdr3_aa: CASSSLGASRGTGELFF; cdr3_nt: TGTGCCAGCAGCTCATTAGGGGCTAGCCGGGGAACCGGGGAGCTGTTTTTT
v_call: TRBV11-3; j_call: TRBJ1-5; clone_size: -; d_call: -; cdr3_aa: CASSLGSGNNQPQHF; cdr3_nt: TGTGCCAGCAGCTTAGGGTCAGGGAACAATCAGCCCCAGCATTTT
v_call: TRBV4-1; j_call: TRBJ1-5; clone_size: few; d_call: -; cdr3_aa: CASSQGGQPQHF; cdr3_nt: TGCGCCAGCAGCCAAGGAGGGCAGCCCCAGCATTTT